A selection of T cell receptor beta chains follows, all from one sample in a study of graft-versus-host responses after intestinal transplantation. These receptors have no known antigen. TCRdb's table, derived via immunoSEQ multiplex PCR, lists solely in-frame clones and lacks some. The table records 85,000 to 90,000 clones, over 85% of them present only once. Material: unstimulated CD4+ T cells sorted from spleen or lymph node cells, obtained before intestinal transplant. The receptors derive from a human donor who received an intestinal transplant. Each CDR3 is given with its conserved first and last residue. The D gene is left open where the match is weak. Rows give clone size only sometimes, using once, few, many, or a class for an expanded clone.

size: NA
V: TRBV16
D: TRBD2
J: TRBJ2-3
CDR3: CASSQHMTSGSVTDTQYF
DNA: TGTGCCAGCAGCCAACACATGACTAGCGGGAGTGTGACAGATACGCAGTATTTT

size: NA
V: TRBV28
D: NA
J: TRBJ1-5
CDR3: CASSLNRAPNGNQPQHF
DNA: TGTGCCAGCAGTTTAAACAGGGCCCCCAATGGCAATCAGCCCCAGCATTTT

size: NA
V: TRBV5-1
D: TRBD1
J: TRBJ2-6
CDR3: CASSSQGGSLGGANVLTF
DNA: TGCGCCAGCAGCTCACAGGGGGGATCTCTGGGCGGGGCCAACGTCCTGACTTTC

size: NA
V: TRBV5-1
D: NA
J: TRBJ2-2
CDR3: CASSQMGTGELFF
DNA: TGCGCCAGCAGCCAGATGGGGACCGGGGAGCTGTTTTTT

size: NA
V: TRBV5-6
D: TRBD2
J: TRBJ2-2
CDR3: CASSRRHLAGGNTGELFF
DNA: TGTGCCAGCAGCCGCCGCCATCTAGCGGGAGGGAACACCGGGGAGCTGTTTTTT

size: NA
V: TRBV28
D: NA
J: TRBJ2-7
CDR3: CASTVGGATSYEQYF
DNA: TGTGCCAGCACCGTGGGGGGGGCCACCTCCTACGAGCAGTACTTC

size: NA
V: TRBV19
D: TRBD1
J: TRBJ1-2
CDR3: CASSALDRANGYTF
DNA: TGTGCCAGTAGTGCCTTGGACAGGGCCAATGGCTACACCTTC

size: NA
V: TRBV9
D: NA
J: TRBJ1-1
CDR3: CASSSPRGGANTEAFF
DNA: TGTGCCAGCAGCAGCCCTAGGGGGGGTGCGAACACTGAAGCTTTCTTT

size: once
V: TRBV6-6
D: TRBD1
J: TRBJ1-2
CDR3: CASTSGQGVDGYTF
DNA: TGTGCCAGCACCTCCGGACAGGGAGTTGATGGCTACACCTTC

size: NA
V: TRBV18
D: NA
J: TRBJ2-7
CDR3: CASTLFGATSAYEQYF
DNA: TGTGCCAGCACCCTCTTTGGGGCAACATCCGCATACGAGCAGTACTTC

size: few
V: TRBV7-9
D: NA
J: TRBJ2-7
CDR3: CASSSDRKPSYEQYF
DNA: TGTGCCAGCAGCTCCGACAGGAAACCCTCCTACGAGCAGTACTTC

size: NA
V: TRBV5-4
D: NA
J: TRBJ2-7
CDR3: CASSLATGESYEQYF
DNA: TGTGCCAGCAGCTTGGCAACGGGAGAGTCCTACGAGCAGTACTTC

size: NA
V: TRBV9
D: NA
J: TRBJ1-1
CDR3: CASSARSGPQGTEAFF
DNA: TGTGCCAGCAGCGCTCGTAGTGGGCCCCAGGGGACTGAAGCTTTCTTT

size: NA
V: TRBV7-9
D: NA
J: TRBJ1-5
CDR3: CASSLGQTDQPQHF
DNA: TGTGCCAGCAGCTTAGGGCAGACAGATCAGCCCCAGCATTTT

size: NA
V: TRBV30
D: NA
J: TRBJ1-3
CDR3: CAWSRDGNTIYF
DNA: TGTGCCTGGAGTCGGGATGGAAACACCATATATTTT

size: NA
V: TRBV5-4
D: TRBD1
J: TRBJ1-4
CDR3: CASSEQGPNEKLFF
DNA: TGTGCCAGCTCTGAACAGGGGCCTAATGAAAAACTGTTTTTT

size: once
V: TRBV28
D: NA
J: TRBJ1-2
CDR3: CASWARVGISNYGYTF
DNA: TGTGCCAGTTGGGCCCGGGTGGGAATATCCAACTATGGCTACACCTTC

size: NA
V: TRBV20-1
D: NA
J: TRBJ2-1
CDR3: CSAYLRDEQFF
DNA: TGCAGTGCTTACCTGAGGGATGAGCAGTTCTTC

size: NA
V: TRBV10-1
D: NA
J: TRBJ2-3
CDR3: CASRSSGTDTQYF
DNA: TGCGCCAGCAGAAGCTCGGGCACAGATACGCAGTATTTT

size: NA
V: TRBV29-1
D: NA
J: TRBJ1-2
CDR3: CSVHWTQGRYTF
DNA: TGCAGCGTTCATTGGACCCAAGGTCGCTACACCTTC

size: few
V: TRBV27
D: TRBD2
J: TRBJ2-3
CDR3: CASSLWGREADTQYF
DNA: TGTGCCAGCAGTTTATGGGGGCGGGAGGCAGATACGCAGTATTTT

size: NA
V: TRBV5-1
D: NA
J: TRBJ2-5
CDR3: CASSLVVGETQYF
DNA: TGCGCCAGCAGCTTGGTGGTCGGAGAGACCCAGTACTTC

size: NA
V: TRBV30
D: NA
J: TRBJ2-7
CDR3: CAWRVGGRSVGQYF
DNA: TGTGCCTGGAGGGTAGGGGGGAGAAGTGTCGGGCAGTACTTC

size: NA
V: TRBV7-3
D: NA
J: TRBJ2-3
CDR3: CASSLMGRDTDTQYF
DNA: TGTGCCAGCAGCTTAATGGGCCGTGACACAGATACGCAGTATTTT

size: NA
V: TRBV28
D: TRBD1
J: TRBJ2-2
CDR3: CASRGGGTGVLLLAGELFF
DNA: TGTGCCAGCAGAGGAGGTGGGACAGGGGTTTTGTTGTTGGCCGGGGAGCTGTTTTTT

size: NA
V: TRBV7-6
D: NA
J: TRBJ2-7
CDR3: CASSARSSEQYF
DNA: TGTGCCAGCAGCGCCCGCTCAAGCGAGCAGTACTTC

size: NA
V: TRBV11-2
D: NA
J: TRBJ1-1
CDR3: CASSLKSLGLYTEAFF
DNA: TGTGCCAGCAGCTTAAAATCGTTGGGACTATACACTGAAGCTTTCTTT

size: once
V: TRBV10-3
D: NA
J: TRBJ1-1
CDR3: CAISVEVDRRKAFF
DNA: TGTGCCATCAGTGTAGAGGTCGACAGGCGGAAAGCTTTCTTT

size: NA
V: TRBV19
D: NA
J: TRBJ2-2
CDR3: CASSSQGIGELFF
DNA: TGTGCCAGTAGTAGTCAGGGAATCGGGGAGCTGTTTTTT